This TCR beta chain was identified in a study of cytomegalovirus exposure and HLA in healthy donors (dated by TCRdb to about 2017). Study-level background: An earlier analysis of approximately 640 of the donors reported approximately 270 Gb of sequence data and around 110 million unique TCR beta sequences from 150 million to 200 million T cells. An early release covering around 630 HLA-typed donors comprised 250 to 350 gigabases of sequencing data and 65 million to 100 million unique TCR sequences. The genetic ancestry cluster associated with self-reported Caucasian donors included over 80% of the 300 to 400 genotyped donors. The aim of the study was to test whether cataloging public T cell receptors could identify signatures of past pathogen exposure. The study used immunosequencing to profile the T cell repertoires of approximately 650 subjects and linked those repertoires to cytomegalovirus serostatus. In addition to the first cohort of 666 subjects, a separate validation cohort of approximately 130 different subjects was used. To predict cytomegalovirus infection status, the study brought together high-throughput TCR immunosequencing, statistical association of individual TCRs with disease status, and machine learning. In a later analysis, previously published TCR beta repertoires from more than 500 donors were re-analyzed and high-resolution HLA genotyping was added so that TCR occurrence patterns could be studied. Rather than drawing on any new phenotypic data, the later analysis identified candidate immune exposures from TCR beta sequences and the way those sequences occurred across donors. An earlier analysis of some 500 of the donors used high-throughput TCR beta sequencing to judge whether each TCR beta V gene segment behaved as functional or pseudogenic. Donor age, sex, ethnicity and CMV serostatus were compiled together with the repertoire data. A later genetic analysis took genome-wide SNP genotypes for about 55% of the 666 donors and used that subset as a discovery cohort. Every repertoire in the discovery cohort had been generated on one and the same sequencing platform. Both class I and class II loci were covered by HLA typing, at four-digit resolution. Typing coverage differed by locus: A, B, C, DRB1 and DQB1 were typed in about 620-640 donors, DQA1 in about 500, DPA1 in around 610, and DPB1 in just under 490. Roughly five DR-DQ haplotypes were treated as single units for association and clustering because of strong linkage in the cohort. Across approximately 420 genotyped donors of the cohort, an average of about 200,000 unique TCR beta nucleotide sequences per donor were sequenced, and roughly 17% of those sequences were non-productive. The paper's findings and limits, for the study overall: In an earlier analysis of some 500 of the donors, most TCR beta V segments were observed in productive rearrangements about 90% or about 30% of the time, broadly matching IMGT annotations. A later analysis found that most CMV-associated TCR beta chains appeared HLA-restricted, with HLA associations seemingly driven largely by CMV exposure. A further reported finding was that TCR beta sequences accurately predicted the HLA-A and HLA-B alleles for most subjects in the first cohort. Linkage disequilibrium might explain the correlated functional status among segregating V segments, but an unknown experimental factor could not be excluded. The only immune exposure information available for the cohort was CMV serostatus. In a later analysis, several top co-occurrence clusters were reported to appear linked to parvovirus B19, influenza, CMV and Epstein-Barr virus. Presence/absence analyses assumed roughly uniform sequencing depth across donors, an assumption that may not hold. Compared with equally common non-associated chains, HLA-associated TCR beta chains in a later analysis were more clonally expanded and had lower generation probabilities. The sequencing pipeline was judged likely to have produced a cluster of highly shared sequence variants as a technical artifact. Three of the identified cytomegalovirus-associated TCR beta chains were confirmed in vitro to be specific for cytomegalovirus antigens. Cytomegalovirus status was reported to be diagnosed by the classifier with high specificity and sensitivity in both the original and validation cohorts. A later genetic analysis reported fewer N-insertions in productive TCRs among donors in an Asian-associated ancestry cluster than the roughly 690-donor mean. In a later analysis, the rate of TCR association differed among HLA loci, with DRB1 alleles having the most associated TCRs and HLA-C alleles having the fewest. In a later analysis, some 18,000 TCR beta sequences were associated with specific HLA alleles at a false discovery rate of 0.05. Because HLA typing was missing for some donors at each locus, association tests included only the typed subset. Some 15 rarely observed V segments, including chromosome 9 orphons, were excluded from the earlier analysis of a few hundred of the donors because counts were too low. V-gene and J-gene trimming of TCR beta chains was associated with a missense DCLRE1C variant in a later genetic analysis, and the association was replicated in an independent cohort. The study gave a list of 150 to 200 TCR beta chains associated with cytomegalovirus. While some public TCRs were present in many individuals, most TCR sequences turned up only very rarely across donors. When HLA alleles, especially DR and DQ, strongly co-occurred, attributing TCR associations to individual alleles was difficult. This cohort had only TCR beta chains sequenced, and the lack of alpha or paired-chain data limited which features could be detected. It was suggested by the authors that the approach could potentially be generalized to other disease states and immunological phenotypes.

In total, 630 or so healthy bone marrow donors made up the cohort. Cohort members were all nominally healthy when sampled, although unrecorded immune exposures were likely present. The donor tested CMV seropositive, placing the donor among the 310 or so seropositive members of the cohort. Each donor provided a peripheral blood sample, and peripheral blood mononuclear cells were used for TCR beta sequencing. The Qiagen DNeasy Blood Extraction Kit was used to extract genomic DNA from the blood cell samples. As concerns this clone: Its antigen target is currently unknown. Base qualities are not recorded, but no much larger clone differs from it by a single base.

Library method: the immunoSEQ multiplex PCR assay. A mixture of 60 forward primers for TCR Vbeta segments and 13 reverse primers for TCR Jbeta segments was used in the multiplex PCR. A multiplex PCR assay on genomic DNA amplified the CDR3 region of rearranged TCR beta genes. The amplified TCR beta libraries were sequenced on the Illumina HiSeq System as 87-base-pair reads. The study's own analysis went as follows. In a later analysis, tens of millions of unique TCR beta chains were counted across the 650 to 750 repertoires, and roughly 9.9 million of these chains were shared by at least two donors. Raw reads were error-corrected and collapsed into unique sequences with a nearest-neighbor algorithm that merged closely related sequences to remove PCR and sequencing errors. V, D and J gene segments were assigned by aligning CDR3 sequences to IMGT reference sequences. For a sequence to be retained, at least a six-nucleotide match to both a V gene segment and a J gene segment was required. A rearrangement was called productive if the CDR3 had no stop codons and remained in frame with V and J, and every other rearrangement was called non-productive. Following IMGT convention, CDR3 was defined as the stretch from the second conserved V-encoded cysteine to the conserved J-encoded phenylalanine. In an earlier analysis of around 570 of the donors, sequences lacking an unambiguous match to a single V gene segment were excluded. An earlier analysis of around 600 of the donors classified V segments as functional when productive rearrangements were above 56.7% and as segregating when the standard deviation between donors was above 5%. To diagnose cytomegalovirus status from the catalog of TCR beta chain sequences, a statistical classification framework was built. A later analysis assigned V and J genes by comparing TCR nucleotide sequences with IMGT/GENE-DB human TR gene sequences. A later analysis assigned CDR3 sequences and most-parsimonious VDJ recombination scenarios with the TCRdist pipeline. In a later analysis, each TCR beta chain was defined by its CDR3 amino acid sequence together with its V-gene family, and reads lacking a unique V-gene family were excluded. A later analysis removed 592 highly shared, low-generation-probability nucleotide sequences to deal with suspected cross-contamination and a sequencing artifact. In a later analysis, a clonal expansion index for each public chain was calculated from normalized within-repertoire ranks of inferred template counts. In a later analysis, generation probabilities were computed with a VDJ recombination model fitted to out-of-frame rearrangements, and the resulting probabilities were checked against IGoR. Hypergeometric tests were used in a later analysis to score TCR-TCR, TCR-HLA and TCR-CMV co-occurrence, with a repertoire-size bias correction applied to the TCR pairs. To estimate false discovery rates, a later analysis permuted the HLA or CMV assignments 20 times. A later analysis grouped co-occurring TCRs with DBSCAN, adding TCRdist sequence similarity when clustering within HLA-allele-positive subsets. Repertoires with fewer than 30,000 or more than 120,000 public chains, plus five repertoires with anomalous nucleotide sharing, were excluded from co-occurrence clustering. The clones in this table, taken by TCRdb from immuneACCESS, are in-frame only. Not every clone is retained; where verified, under half of the shortfall comes from an unresolved V gene, and the cause of the rest is unknown. Clone size and V and J calls were adopted from that table, with D and trimming inferred from the DNA. Here the sample has approximately 170,000 clones; about 85% occur a single time. The ten largest clones take up 2% to 3% of the sample.

The receptor was derived from a man between 25 and 39 years old in good health and CMV-seropositive. Sequenced: PBMCs.

The CDR3 reads CASSQRTGVYEQFF. The sequence in DNA is TGTGCCAGCAGCCAGAGGACAGGGGTCTATGAGCAGTTCTTC. Recombination connected TRBV14 to TRBJ2-1; TRBD1 agrees with 9 junctional bases. Trimming takes 3 bases off V and 8 bases off J; junction bases not matched to a gene: 5. Measured from the cysteine to the phenylalanine, the CDR3 is 14 residues long. Left in the record is the CDR3 DNA by itself, 42 bases read in frame from the first base. CDR1 SGHDN and CDR2 FVKESK were looked up in the germline V gene.